These T cell receptor beta chains were read from a single sample in a study of T cell repertoires in cytomegalovirus infection. TCRdb recomputed calls from the reads with MiXCR, one row per CDR3 protein. The table shows about 130,000 distinct CDR3 sequences, with more than 20% occurring only once. What these receptors recognize is not known. Sequencing was carried out using PBMCs, sequenced either directly or after in vitro stimulation (not recorded which). The receptors here all came from a human donor in good health (CMV status not recorded). Some clones in this sample may be carry-over from other donors' samples. The CDR3 runs from the conserved cysteine through the conserved F or W. The D gene is left open where the match is weak. Some rows have no size entry. The others give once, few or many, or a class for an expanded clone.

V	J	size	D	DNA	CDR3
TRBV28	TRBJ2-7	NA	NA	TGTGCCAGCAGTTTACCCAAGGACGGGCGGGCGTACGAGCAGTACTTC	CASSLPKDGRAYEQYF
TRBV7-9	TRBJ2-1	few	NA	TGTGCCAGCAGCCTAGCCGGGATATTTTACAATGAGCAGTTCTTC	CASSLAGIFYNEQFF
TRBV5-1	TRBJ2-3	few	NA	TGCGCCAGCAGCTTGAATTGGGAGGCGGCCACAGATACGCAGTATTTT	CASSLNWEAATDTQYF
TRBV29-1	TRBJ1-2	many	NA	TGCAGCGTTGATCAGTATGATGGCTACACCTTC	CSVDQYDGYTF
TRBV4-1	TRBJ1-1	NA	NA	TGCGCCAGCACAGGTCTGAACACTGAAGCTTTCTTT	CASTGLNTEAFF
TRBV19	TRBJ2-7	NA	NA	TGTGCCAGTAGTAATTCAGCCCGGTCCTACGAGCAGTACTTC	CASSNSARSYEQYF
TRBV12-3/TRBV12-4	TRBJ1-2	NA	NA	TGTGCCAGCAGTTTATGGGGGGAAAACTATGGCTACACCTTC	CASSLWGENYGYTF
TRBV18	TRBJ1-5	NA	NA	TGTGCCAGCTCACCGAAGAGCAATCAGCCCCAGCATTTT	CASSPKSNQPQHF
TRBV7-2	TRBJ2-5	few	NA	TGTGCCAGCGGGGGGGGGCGGACCCAAGAGACCCAGTACTTC	CASGGGRTQETQYF
TRBV12-3/TRBV12-4	TRBJ1-5	NA	NA	TGTGCCAGCACTCCGGGGGGGTCGAGCAATCAGCCCCAGCATTTT	CASTPGGSSNQPQHF
TRBV28	TRBJ1-5	NA	NA	TGTGCCAGCAGTTGGGGGGCCCTGGGAAGCAATCAGCCCCAGCATTTT	CASSWGALGSNQPQHF
TRBV28	TRBJ1-2	NA	NA	TGTGCCAGCAGTACCATAGACAGACCCACAGAGACTGGCTACACCTTC	CASSTIDRPTETGYTF
TRBV4-2	TRBJ2-7	many	TRBD1	TGTGCCAGCAGCCAAGACGCGCTTCGGACAGGGGGCGTCGACGAGCAGTACTTC	CASSQDALRTGGVDEQYF
TRBV14	TRBJ1-3	NA	NA	TGTGCCAGCAGCCAAGAGTGGACGTGGAACTCTGGAAACACCATATATTTT	CASSQEWTWNSGNTIYF
TRBV6-2/TRBV6-3	TRBJ2-3	many	TRBD2	TGTGCCAGCCACGATCCACGCGGGAGGGCCCTCGGCACAGATACGCAGTATTTT	CASHDPRGRALGTDTQYF
TRBV2	TRBJ2-3	NA	TRBD2	TGTGCCAGCAGTGAAGTTGGACTAGCGGGCCCGCTAGGGGATACGCAGTATTTT	CASSEVGLAGPLGDTQYF
TRBV7-2	TRBJ2-1	many	TRBD2	TGTGCCAGCAGCCCGATAGCGGGATCGTTCTACAATGAGCAGTTCTTC	CASSPIAGSFYNEQFF
TRBV4-1	TRBJ2-1	few	NA	TGCGCCAGCAGCCAACTCGGGACTCGAAACAATGAGCAGTTCTTC	CASSQLGTRNNEQFF
TRBV28	TRBJ1-6	medium-sized	NA	TGTGCCAGCAGTCCCTCGACAGCCAGGTCTATGTCCTATAATTCACCCCTCCACTTT	CASSPSTARSMSYNSPLHF
TRBV7-2	TRBJ1-5	many	NA	TGTGCCAGCAGCTGGGGTGAGGGCCACAATCAGCCCCAGCATTTT	CASSWGEGHNQPQHF
TRBV4-3	TRBJ2-1	few	TRBD2	TGCGCCAGCAGCCAAGATGCCCAGCGGGACTACAATGAGCAGTTCTTC	CASSQDAQRDYNEQFF
TRBV11-3	TRBJ2-2	many	TRBD2	TGTGCCAGCCAGACTAGCGGCACCGGGGAGCTGTTTTTT	CASQTSGTGELFF
TRBV4-2	TRBJ2-7	NA	TRBD2	TGTGCCAGCAGCCAAGAAACCGGGACTAGCGGCTCCTACGAGCAGTACTTC	CASSQETGTSGSYEQYF
TRBV7-9	TRBJ1-3	NA	NA	TGTGCCAGCAGCTTAGGGAATGCTGGCATCTCTGGAAACACCATATATTTT	CASSLGNAGISGNTIYF
TRBV6-5	TRBJ1-3	NA	NA	TGTGCCAGCAGTTACCAGGGAAGCTCTGGAAACACCATATATTTT	CASSYQGSSGNTIYF
TRBV7-2	TRBJ2-7	NA	TRBD2	TGTGCCAGCAGCTTAGCGGCCAGCGGGAGGGTCCACGAGCAGTACTTC	CASSLAASGRVHEQYF
TRBV5-6	TRBJ1-5	NA	NA	TGTGCCAGCAGCCCAAGGTGCGGCCTGTATAGCAATCAGCCCCAGCATTTT	CASSPRCGLYSNQPQHF
TRBV7-2	TRBJ1-1	few	NA	TGTGCCAGCAGCTTAGAAGGGTCAGCGAACACTGAAGCTTTCTTT	CASSLEGSANTEAFF
TRBV5-1	TRBJ2-5	few	TRBD1	TGCGCCAGCAGCGCCGGGACAGGCCAAGAGACCCAGTACTTC	CASSAGTGQETQYF
TRBV19	TRBJ1-2	NA	NA	TGTGCCAGCAGCCCCGACAGTGACTATGGCTACACCTTC	CASSPDSDYGYTF
TRBV11-3	TRBJ1-1	NA	NA	TGTGCCAGCAGCTTAGTCCGGGACATGGAAAGGGGCACTGAAGCTTTCTTT	CASSLVRDMERGTEAFF
TRBV7-2	TRBJ2-5	many	TRBD2	TGTGCCAGCAAAAGGGAGGGCCTAGGAGAGACCCAGTACTTC	CASKREGLGETQYF
TRBV7-2	TRBJ2-3	few	NA	TGTGCCAGCAGCGCCCGGGGGCTCCAGTATTTT	CASSARGLQYF
TRBV7-8	TRBJ1-2	many	TRBD1	TGTGCCAGCAGCTTAGGCATTGGACAGGGCAACGATGGCTACACCTTC	CASSLGIGQGNDGYTF
TRBV12-3/TRBV12-4	TRBJ2-3	many	TRBD1	TGTGCCAGCAGTTCACGGACAGGGGGAGCGGATACGCAGTATTTT	CASSSRTGGADTQYF
TRBV6-6	TRBJ1-5	few	TRBD1	TGTGCCAGCATCTTCGGGCAGGGGGGAAATCAGCCCCAGCATTTT	CASIFGQGGNQPQHF
TRBV14	TRBJ1-5	few	NA	TGTGCCAGCAGCCGGGACGGACATGGGCCCCAGCATTTT	CASSRDGHGPQHF
TRBV20-1	TRBJ2-1	NA	TRBD2	TGCAGTGCTAGACACCGGGAGGGTTACAATGAGCAGTTCTTC	CSARHREGYNEQFF
TRBV10-3	TRBJ2-1	NA	TRBD2	TGTGCCATCAGGGTGGTTGGTAGCGGGAGATTTGGGCAGTTCTTC	CAIRVVGSGRFGQFF
TRBV28	TRBJ1-3	NA	NA	TGTGCCAGCAGTTTCGACAGGAGCTCTGGAAACACCATATATTTT	CASSFDRSSGNTIYF
TRBV6-6	TRBJ2-1	NA	NA	TGTGCCAGCAGTTACTCGAGGGGCGGCAACAATGAGCAGTTCTTC	CASSYSRGGNNEQFF
TRBV6-2/TRBV6-3	TRBJ2-2	NA	NA	TGTGCCAGCACGACACAGGTCTATTCCGGGGAGCTGTTTTTT	CASTTQVYSGELFF
TRBV20-1	TRBJ1-1	few	TRBD1	TGCAGTGCTAGATCCATGGACAGGGTTGACACTGAAGCTTTCTTT	CSARSMDRVDTEAFF
TRBV6-1	TRBJ1-5	few	NA	TGTGCCAGCAGACAACTCGGGCCCCAGCATTTT	CASRQLGPQHF
TRBV2	TRBJ2-1	few	NA	TGTGCCAGCAGGACCTCCCGAGCGTTAAATGAGCAGTTCTTC	CASRTSRALNEQFF
TRBV24-1	TRBJ2-5	NA	TRBD1	TGTGCCACCAGTGAACGGACAGGGGGGGAGACCCAGTACTTC	CATSERTGGETQYF